Listed here are 2 T cell receptor beta chains from one sample, sequenced in a study of beta chain features in type 1 diabetes. Findings of the study overall: All four CD4+ subsets from Type 1 diabetes patients carried moderately but significantly shorter TCRB CDR3s.

Investigators reverse transcribed all isolated RNA, so they sequenced expressed TCRB transcripts. The data were produced by immunoSEQ multiplex PCR, yet TCRdb's version contains in-frame clones alone and is incomplete. The table has 95,000 to 150,000 clones, approximately 16% seen once. Their antigen targets remain unknown. Material: central memory CD4+ T cells from blood. The source of these receptors is a young man with type 1 diabetes.

The CDR3 DNA reads TGTGCCAGCACTACCGGGACAGATAATTCACCCCTCCACTTT. This gives the protein CASTTGTDNSPLHF. V gene TRBV6-5 combines with J gene TRBJ1-6; 7 positions agree with TRBD1. V was pared by 7 bases and J by 5 bases, with 5 bases of the junction left unmatched. The CDR3 consists of 14 residues. Looked up from germline, CDR1 is MNHEY and CDR2 is SVGAGI.

This clone has just a few counts. CDR3 sequence (DNA): TGTGCCAGCAGCTACAGGGATACGCAGTATTTT. It is translated as CASSYRDTQYF. The V call is TRBV5-6, the J call TRBJ2-3, with D perhaps TRBD1 (5 bases). V gave up 3 bases and J gave up 6 bases, with 5 bases separating them. CDR3 size: 11 residues. CDR1 is SGHDT, CDR2 YYEEEE, per germline.